This TCR beta chain was documented in a study of identical twins. About this clonotype itself: No antigen is known for it.

A template switching step contributed a universal primer site, while unique molecular identifiers were present in the cDNA. TCRdb analysed the 5' RACE reads with MiXCR anew, one entry per CDR3 protein. The table records hundreds of thousands of distinct CDR3 sequences, roughly 8% of them present only once. Study results and caveats: Models predicted too little out-of-frame TCR alpha sharing in monozygotic twins.

The CDR3 loop spans 19 amino acids. CDR1 and CDR2 from the germline V gene are SGHAT and FQDESV (reference sequence). V shed 5 bases and J 0 bases; nucleotides not matched to a gene: 10. The same specimen was also included in a second study, on yellow fever vaccine responses in identical twins. That source notes: It has been reported that, in twins, the vaccine T cell response seemed partly convergent and partly personalized.

Sequenced input: PBMCs. The sequence was collected from a woman aged 18-35 years in good health. The chain is built from TRBV11-1 and TRBJ2-3; 14 bases match TRBD2. The CDR3 DNA is TGTGCCAGCAGCCCACCGACTAGCGGGAGGGTATATAGCACAGATACGCAGTATTTT. Amino acids: CASSPPTSGRVYSTDTQYF. The complete variable domain, with remaining parts taken from reference TRBV11-1 and TRBJ2-3, reads EAEVAQSPRYKITEKSQAVAFWCDPISGHATLYWYRQILGQGPELLVQFQDESVVDDSQLPKDRFSAERLKGVDSTLKIQPAELGDSAMYLCASSPPTSGRVYSTDTQYFGPGTRLTVL.